These T cell receptor beta chains were read from a single sample in a study of post-analysis software for immune sequencing data. TCRdb fed the PCR reads into MiXCR, producing one record per CDR3 protein. The repertoire holds about 460,000 distinct CDR3 sequences, with under 55% as singletons. Source material: blood. The origin of the receptors is a girl aged 5-17 years with multiple sclerosis. The CDR3 runs from the conserved cysteine through the conserved F or W. Each record gives: V gene, J gene, CDR3 protein.

TRBV7-2,TRBJ2-1,CASSLARSDLFF
TRBV7-9,TRBJ1-1,CASMGKGRDTEAFF
TRBV4-1,TRBJ2-7,CASSQETSGRNEQYF
TRBV7-9,TRBJ2-1,CASSLHGSTDNEQFF
TRBV5-1,TRBJ1-3,CASSLETGQGNTIYF
TRBV29-1,TRBJ1-2,CSVQGRNYGYTF
TRBV20-1,TRBJ2-5,CSGRAGGAEETQYF
TRBV20-1,TRBJ1-5,CSALCSNQPQHF
TRBV29-1,TRBJ1-2,CSVESTGLYGYTF
TRBV9,TRBJ2-1,CASSVVGTSGYNEQFF
TRBV15,TRBJ2-4,CATSRDRSSAPKNIQYF
TRBV7-3,TRBJ1-5,CASSLGGGYSQPQHF
TRBV7-2,TRBJ2-1,CASSLGWSGLGGNEQFF
TRBV6-6,TRBJ2-2,CASSSTRGTSRNTGELFF
TRBV16,TRBJ1-5,CASSQSWGGAGQPQHF
TRBV28,TRBJ1-6,CASSLHSPLHF
TRBV5-1,TRBJ1-2,CASSPLDGGGDGYTF
TRBV20-1,TRBJ1-5,CSAREVTISNQPQHF
TRBV12-3/TRBV12-4,TRBJ2-7,CASSSYKRESEYEQYF
TRBV10-2,TRBJ2-7,CASGDRDTSYEQYF
TRBV12-3/TRBV12-4,TRBJ2-7,CASSLNSYYKQYF
TRBV18,TRBJ2-7,CASSPMAGGQSYEQYF
TRBV3-1,TRBJ2-5,CASSQISGGRVQETQYF
TRBV5-1,TRBJ2-1,CASRLTGNYNEQFF
TRBV27,TRBJ2-4,CASSPFGAGIAENIQYF
TRBV20-1,TRBJ2-5,CSARDRVGETQYF
TRBV7-2,TRBJ2-7,CASSLEGGQIYEQYF